These T cell receptor beta chains were read from a single sample in a study of Ad26.COV2.S vaccination and SARS-CoV-2 variants. TCRdb's table, derived via immunoSEQ multiplex PCR, lists solely in-frame clones and lacks some. The table has over 90,000 clones, around 82% seen once. Sequenced material: peripheral blood, taken after recovery from COVID-19. The receptors were gathered from a human donor who had recovered from COVID-19. Both conserved end residues are part of each CDR3. The D gene is left open where the match is weak. Clone sizes are given selectively: once, few, many, or a class where the clone is expanded.

CDR3aa | CDR3nt | abundance | d_gene | v_gene | len | j_gene
CASSNRTGTSPLHF | TGTGCCAGCAGCAACAGGACAGGGACCTCACCCCTCCACTTT | few | TRBD1 | TRBV5-5 | 14 | TRBJ1-6
CASSLELGGTSTDTQYF | TGTGCCAGCAGCTTGGAGTTAGGAGGTACTAGCACAGATACGCAGTATTTT | . | . | TRBV5-6 | 17 | TRBJ2-3
CASSLGQEADTQYF | TGTGCCAGCAGCTTAGGGCAGGAGGCAGATACGCAGTATTTT | . | . | TRBV7-2 | 14 | TRBJ2-3
CASTQLNMNTEAFF | TGCGCCAGCACCCAACTAAACATGAACACTGAAGCTTTCTTT | . | . | TRBV23-1 | 14 | TRBJ1-1
CASSRTRGGSSGNTIYF | TGCGCCAGCAGCCGAACGAGGGGGGGGAGCTCTGGAAACACCATATATTTT | . | . | TRBV4-3 | 17 | TRBJ1-3
CASSPNVDQPQHF | TGTGCCAGCTCACCTAACGTAGATCAGCCCCAGCATTTT | . | . | TRBV18 | 13 | TRBJ1-5
CASRWAGGNQPQHF | TGTGCCAGCAGGTGGGCAGGGGGTAATCAGCCCCAGCATTTT | . | TRBD1 | TRBV2 | 14 | TRBJ1-5
CASSIAPSFVYEQYF | TGTGCCAGTAGTATAGCCCCGTCATTCGTCTACGAGCAGTACTTC | . | . | TRBV19 | 15 | TRBJ2-7
CASSPIGQTDTQYF | TGTGCCAGCAGCCCAATAGGACAGACAGATACGCAGTATTTT | . | . | TRBV3-1/TRBV3-2 | 14 | TRBJ2-3
CASSRGSYSGDTQYF | TGTGCCAGTAGCCGAGGGTCCTACAGTGGAGATACGCAGTATTTT | . | . | TRBV19 | 15 | TRBJ2-3
CASDNGRGYTEAFF | TGTGCCAGCGATAACGGCAGGGGGTACACTGAAGCTTTCTTT | . | TRBD1 | TRBV3-1/TRBV3-2 | 14 | TRBJ1-1
CASSRQTSSYNEQFF | TGTGCCAGCAGTAGACAGACAAGCTCCTACAATGAGCAGTTCTTC | . | . | TRBV6-5 | 15 | TRBJ2-1
CASSEARRGNSPLHF | TGTGCCAGCAGTGAAGCGCGGCGGGGTAATTCACCCCTCCACTTT | few | . | TRBV6-1 | 15 | TRBJ1-6
CASSLEALGQGETQYF | TGTGCCAGCAGCTTAGAGGCCCTTGGGCAAGGGGAGACCCAGTACTTC | . | . | TRBV7-2 | 16 | TRBJ2-5
CAWSRRRANYGYTF | TGTGCCTGGAGCAGACGGAGAGCTAACTATGGCTACACCTTC | . | . | TRBV30 | 14 | TRBJ1-2
CATRGTGTEAFF | TGTGCCACCCGAGGAACGGGTACTGAAGCTTTCTTT | . | . | TRBV3-1/TRBV3-2 | 12 | TRBJ1-1
CASSFGFVYEQYF | TGTGCCAGCAGTTTCGGGTTTGTCTACGAGCAGTACTTC | . | . | TRBV28 | 13 | TRBJ2-7
CATSRERGRDEKLFF | TGTGCCACCAGCAGAGAGAGGGGGAGGGATGAAAAACTGTTTTTT | once | . | TRBV15 | 15 | TRBJ1-4
CASRRRGLEGYTF | TGTGCCAGCAGGAGGCGGGGGCTAGAAGGCTACACCTTC | . | . | TRBV6-5 | 13 | TRBJ1-2
CASSPRLALPGELFF | TGTGCCAGCTCACCAAGACTAGCGTTACCCGGGGAGCTGTTTTTT | . | TRBD2 | TRBV18 | 15 | TRBJ2-2
CASSHLGRGNTIYF | TGCGCCAGCAGCCATTTAGGACGCGGAAACACCATATATTTT | . | . | TRBV5-1 | 14 | TRBJ1-3
CASSHRAGGPFGELFF | TGTGCCAGCAGCCATCGAGCGGGGGGGCCGTTCGGGGAGCTGTTTTTT | once | TRBD2 | TRBV3-1/TRBV3-2 | 16 | TRBJ2-2
CASNSDRGRNTIYF | TGTGCCAGTAACTCGGACAGGGGGAGGAACACCATATATTTT | . | TRBD1 | TRBV6-6 | 14 | TRBJ1-3
CASRLLPSGNQPQHF | TGTGCCAGCAGGTTGCTCCCGTCAGGCAATCAGCCCCAGCATTTT | once | . | TRBV6-5 | 15 | TRBJ1-5